This T cell receptor (beta chain) was identified during a study of Ad26.COV2.S vaccination and SARS-CoV-2 variants. Study-wide results and caveats: Reportedly, spike-specific CD8+ and CD4+ T cell responses achieved substantial breadth once vaccination had taken place.

TCRdb's copy holds only in-frame clones and misses some; the assay was immunoSEQ multiplex PCR. The table records about 480,000 clones, roughly 85% of them present only once. The CDR3 sequence is 13 residues long. Germline V gene sequence: CDR1 MNHEY, CDR2 SVGAGI. The V gene lost 5 bases and the J gene lost 2 bases, with 10 bases spanning the gap. Comment on this clone: Its specificity is not known.

Treatment given: around 19 received Ad26.COV2.S at low or high dose, single or two shots; several received placebo; per-sample allocation not given. Samples came from day 63 after the first vaccine or placebo injection. The sample here was peripheral blood, taken in a trial of Ad26.COV2.S vaccine versus placebo. The rearrangement uses TRBV6-5 and TRBJ2-7, with D possibly being TRBD2 (6 bases). The sequence came from a person between 18 and 60 years old who received the Ad26.COV2.S COVID-19 vaccine or a placebo. CDR3 sequence reads: CASSQTRAYEQYF. The CDR3 DNA reads as TGTGCCAGCAGTCAGACTAGGGCCTACGAGCAGTACTTC.